A selection of T cell receptor beta chains follows, all from one sample in a study of CD8 T cells in ankylosing spondylitis. TCRdb re-called the 5' RACE reads with MiXCR, one entry per CDR3 protein. The data contain around 300,000 distinct CDR3 sequences, 20% to 25% of them singletons. The sample was blood, either unsorted or a sorted T cell fraction (not recorded which). Receptor source: a female donor with ankylosing spondylitis or in good health (not recorded which). CDR3s include the opening cysteine and the closing phenylalanine or tryptophan. D genes are given only for firm matches. Rows give clone size only sometimes, using once, few, many, or a class for an expanded clone.

j_gene: TRBJ2-2; d_gene: -; abundance: -; v_gene: TRBV7-9; CDR3nt: TGTGCCAGCAACTTAAAGAGAGTGGGTACCGGGGAGCTGTTTTTT; CDR3aa: CASNLKRVGTGELFF
j_gene: TRBJ2-1; d_gene: TRBD2; abundance: -; v_gene: TRBV3-1; CDR3nt: TGTGCCAGCAGCCAAGACGGAGCGGGAGGTTCCTACAATGAGCAGTTCTTC; CDR3aa: CASSQDGAGGSYNEQFF
j_gene: TRBJ1-4; d_gene: -; abundance: few; v_gene: TRBV6-2/TRBV6-3; CDR3nt: TGTGCCAGCAGTTACAACGACCGGAGCAGCATGAGGGTACTGTTTTTT; CDR3aa: CASSYNDRSSMRVLFF
j_gene: TRBJ2-1; d_gene: TRBD2; abundance: -; v_gene: TRBV5-6; CDR3nt: TGTGCCAGCAGCTTGAAGGGGGTAGCGGGAGGGTCCTACAATGAGCAGTTCTTC; CDR3aa: CASSLKGVAGGSYNEQFF
j_gene: TRBJ2-7; d_gene: -; abundance: -; v_gene: TRBV20-1; CDR3nt: TGCAGTGCTAGAGATGGAGGGTCGGGGCAGTACTTC; CDR3aa: CSARDGGSGQYF
j_gene: TRBJ1-1; d_gene: -; abundance: many; v_gene: TRBV20-1; CDR3nt: TGCAGTGCTAGCCGACAGTTCAACACTGAAGCTTTCTTT; CDR3aa: CSASRQFNTEAFF
j_gene: TRBJ2-3; d_gene: -; abundance: few; v_gene: TRBV5-1; CDR3nt: TGCGCCAGCAGCTTGGCCGAGCGGGTCACAGATACGCAGTATTTT; CDR3aa: CASSLAERVTDTQYF
j_gene: TRBJ1-2; d_gene: -; abundance: many; v_gene: TRBV29-1; CDR3nt: TGCAGCGTTTTAAAGGGGATCAATGGCTACACCTTC; CDR3aa: CSVLKGINGYTF
j_gene: TRBJ2-4; d_gene: TRBD1; abundance: -; v_gene: TRBV6-1; CDR3nt: TGTGCCAGCAGCCGGCTCAACAGGGGGAAGAGCATTCAGTACTTC; CDR3aa: CASSRLNRGKSIQYF
j_gene: TRBJ2-5; d_gene: TRBD2; abundance: -; v_gene: TRBV6-2/TRBV6-3; CDR3nt: TGTGCCAGCAAACCTCTTCAACGCGGGAGGGCCCTAGAGACCCAGTACTTC; CDR3aa: CASKPLQRGRALETQYF
j_gene: TRBJ2-3; d_gene: -; abundance: -; v_gene: TRBV9; CDR3nt: TGTGCCAGCAGCGTACTCGGGGCCAAAACAGATACGCAGTATTTT; CDR3aa: CASSVLGAKTDTQYF
j_gene: TRBJ2-3; d_gene: TRBD2; abundance: -; v_gene: TRBV7-2; CDR3nt: TGTGCCAGCAGCGCGCCGGGAGGAGGAGTTAGGACAGATACGCAGTATTTT; CDR3aa: CASSAPGGGVRTDTQYF
j_gene: TRBJ2-7; d_gene: TRBD2; abundance: -; v_gene: TRBV3-1; CDR3nt: TGTGCCAGCAGCCAAGAAATGACTAGCGGTATTACCTACGAGCAGTACTTC; CDR3aa: CASSQEMTSGITYEQYF
j_gene: TRBJ1-1; d_gene: -; abundance: -; v_gene: TRBV20-1; CDR3nt: TGCAGTGCTAGAGGGAACAGTATGAACACTGAAGCTTTCTTT; CDR3aa: CSARGNSMNTEAFF
j_gene: TRBJ2-1; d_gene: TRBD1; abundance: -; v_gene: TRBV19; CDR3nt: TGTGCCAGTAGGGACAGGGGGCTCAGCGAGCAGTTCTTC; CDR3aa: CASRDRGLSEQFF
j_gene: TRBJ1-4; d_gene: TRBD1; abundance: -; v_gene: TRBV6-5; CDR3nt: TGTGCCAGCAGTTTCAACAGGGGTGGTAATGAAAAACTGTTTTTT; CDR3aa: CASSFNRGGNEKLFF
j_gene: TRBJ1-2; d_gene: TRBD1; abundance: many; v_gene: TRBV20-1; CDR3nt: TGCAGTGCTGGGACAGGGGTCTATGGCTACACCTTC; CDR3aa: CSAGTGVYGYTF
j_gene: TRBJ2-7; d_gene: -; abundance: few; v_gene: TRBV7-9; CDR3nt: TGTGCCAGCAGCTTAGTGGGGGTCCGGAGGTATAGCGAGCAGTACTTC; CDR3aa: CASSLVGVRRYSEQYF
j_gene: TRBJ1-1; d_gene: -; abundance: -; v_gene: TRBV29-1; CDR3nt: TGCAGCGTTGGTGAAGCTTTCTTT; CDR3aa: CSVGEAFF
j_gene: TRBJ2-2; d_gene: -; abundance: few; v_gene: TRBV12-3/TRBV12-4; CDR3nt: TGTGCCAGCAGTTTCCGCAGGCTCACCGGGGAGCTGTTTTTT; CDR3aa: CASSFRRLTGELFF
j_gene: TRBJ2-6; d_gene: TRBD1; abundance: few; v_gene: TRBV20-1; CDR3nt: TGCAGTGCTAGAGATTTGGGGACAGGTAACGGGGCCAACGTCCTGACTTTC; CDR3aa: CSARDLGTGNGANVLTF
j_gene: TRBJ2-1; d_gene: -; abundance: -; v_gene: TRBV6-2/TRBV6-3; CDR3nt: TGTGCCAGCAGTAAGGCCCGGTACAATGAGCAGTTCTTC; CDR3aa: CASSKARYNEQFF
j_gene: TRBJ2-2; d_gene: TRBD1; abundance: -; v_gene: TRBV3-1; CDR3nt: TGTGCCAGCGGGGGACAGCAAAACACCGGGGAGCTGTTTTTT; CDR3aa: CASGGQQNTGELFF
j_gene: TRBJ1-5; d_gene: -; abundance: -; v_gene: TRBV6-2/TRBV6-3; CDR3nt: TGTGCCAGCAAGTTCGCGCCAGCCCAATCTCAGCCCCAGCATTTT; CDR3aa: CASKFAPAQSQPQHF
j_gene: TRBJ2-5; d_gene: -; abundance: -; v_gene: TRBV7-2; CDR3nt: TGTGCCAGCAGCCCCGTGGTGGGGACGAAGGAGACCCAGTACTTC; CDR3aa: CASSPVVGTKETQYF
j_gene: TRBJ2-1; d_gene: -; abundance: -; v_gene: TRBV4-3; CDR3nt: TGCGCCAGCAGCCAAACTACTAGGGGCGAGCAGTTCTTC; CDR3aa: CASSQTTRGEQFF
j_gene: TRBJ2-1; d_gene: TRBD2; abundance: few; v_gene: TRBV3-1; CDR3nt: TGTGCCAGCAGCCAAGAAGAGGCTAGCGGGTACCTCCCCCACAATGAGCAGTTCTTC; CDR3aa: CASSQEEASGYLPHNEQFF
j_gene: TRBJ2-4; d_gene: TRBD1; abundance: few; v_gene: TRBV2; CDR3nt: TGTGCCAGCCGGGACAGGACCCCTCTAGCCAAAAACATTCAGTACTTC; CDR3aa: CASRDRTPLAKNIQYF
j_gene: TRBJ2-5; d_gene: TRBD2; abundance: -; v_gene: TRBV3-1; CDR3nt: TGTGCCAGCAGCCAAACTAGCGGCTGCTGGACCCAGTACTTC; CDR3aa: CASSQTSGCWTQYF
j_gene: TRBJ2-7; d_gene: TRBD2; abundance: few; v_gene: TRBV4-3; CDR3nt: TGCGCCAGCAGCCAAGGAACCGGGACTAGGTTGGGCGAGCAGTACTTC; CDR3aa: CASSQGTGTRLGEQYF
j_gene: TRBJ1-1; d_gene: TRBD1; abundance: -; v_gene: TRBV12-3/TRBV12-4; CDR3nt: TGTGCCAGCAGTTTCACAGGGGAGGGTGAAGCTTTCTTT; CDR3aa: CASSFTGEGEAFF
j_gene: TRBJ2-5; d_gene: TRBD2; abundance: -; v_gene: TRBV29-1; CDR3nt: TGCAGCGTTCACCGGGGTAGCGGGGGCCAAGAGACCCAGTACTTC; CDR3aa: CSVHRGSGGQETQYF
j_gene: TRBJ2-7; d_gene: -; abundance: few; v_gene: TRBV6-5; CDR3nt: TGTGCCAGCAGTTACTCGGGGGGGCCCGGCTCCTACGAGCAGTACTTC; CDR3aa: CASSYSGGPGSYEQYF
j_gene: TRBJ2-1; d_gene: TRBD1; abundance: -; v_gene: TRBV7-2; CDR3nt: TGTGCCAGCAGCTGGCTGAGGGGGCAAGCTCCTGAGCAGTTCTTC; CDR3aa: CASSWLRGQAPEQFF
j_gene: TRBJ2-2; d_gene: TRBD2; abundance: few; v_gene: TRBV7-6; CDR3nt: TGTGCCAGCAGCGAGGGACTAGCGGCGAACACCGGGGAGCTGTTTTTT; CDR3aa: CASSEGLAANTGELFF
j_gene: TRBJ2-3; d_gene: -; abundance: -; v_gene: TRBV6-1; CDR3nt: TGTGCCAGCAACGGGGCGAGGGGGTCCACAGATACGCAGTATTTT; CDR3aa: CASNGARGSTDTQYF
j_gene: TRBJ2-6; d_gene: -; abundance: few; v_gene: TRBV6-1; CDR3nt: TGTGCCAGCAGGGACCTTTCCGGGAGATCTGGGGCCAACGTCCTGACTTTC; CDR3aa: CASRDLSGRSGANVLTF
j_gene: TRBJ2-1; d_gene: -; abundance: -; v_gene: TRBV19; CDR3nt: TGTGCCAGTAGTATAGATGGGGCGGCGAGGAGAATTCGGAATGAGCAGTTCTTC; CDR3aa: CASSIDGAARRIRNEQFF
j_gene: TRBJ1-5; d_gene: -; abundance: many; v_gene: TRBV29-1; CDR3nt: TGCAGCGTCGGAGGGGGCAATCAGCCCCAGCATTTT; CDR3aa: CSVGGGNQPQHF
j_gene: TRBJ2-1; d_gene: TRBD1; abundance: -; v_gene: TRBV5-1; CDR3nt: TGCGCCAGCAGCGCGACAGGGTTCTACAATGAGCAGTTCTTC; CDR3aa: CASSATGFYNEQFF
j_gene: TRBJ1-2; d_gene: -; abundance: -; v_gene: TRBV2; CDR3nt: TGTGCCAGCAGCCTAATTATCACCTATGGCTACACCTTC; CDR3aa: CASSLIITYGYTF
j_gene: TRBJ2-5; d_gene: TRBD1; abundance: -; v_gene: TRBV5-6; CDR3nt: TGTGCCAGCAGCCTAAGGGGGACAGGGGGAAGAGAGACCCAGTACTTC; CDR3aa: CASSLRGTGGRETQYF
j_gene: TRBJ2-1; d_gene: -; abundance: few; v_gene: TRBV20-1; CDR3nt: TGCAGTGCCCTCAGGGAAGGAGAGCAGTTCTTC; CDR3aa: CSALREGEQFF
j_gene: TRBJ2-5; d_gene: TRBD1; abundance: few; v_gene: TRBV20-1; CDR3nt: TGCAGTGCGGAACAGGGGGCCGAAGAGACCCAGTACTTC; CDR3aa: CSAEQGAEETQYF
j_gene: TRBJ2-7; d_gene: -; abundance: -; v_gene: TRBV9; CDR3nt: TGTGCCAGCAGCGGAAGGGAATCCCCCTACGAGCAGTACTTC; CDR3aa: CASSGRESPYEQYF
j_gene: TRBJ2-1; d_gene: -; abundance: -; v_gene: TRBV7-2; CDR3nt: TGTGCCAGCAGCCAAAAAAGGGGGAGTAATACGGGGAATGAGCAGTTCTTC; CDR3aa: CASSQKRGSNTGNEQFF
j_gene: TRBJ1-2; d_gene: -; abundance: once; v_gene: TRBV25-1; CDR3nt: TGTGCCAGCAGCTCGCGTCGTGGGGATGGCTACACCTTC; CDR3aa: CASSSRRGDGYTF
j_gene: TRBJ1-5; d_gene: -; abundance: many; v_gene: TRBV5-8; CDR3nt: TGTGCCAGCAGCTTGAGTGGGGGGCGAGGCAATCAGCCCCAGCATTTT; CDR3aa: CASSLSGGRGNQPQHF
j_gene: TRBJ1-2; d_gene: -; abundance: -; v_gene: TRBV6-1; CDR3nt: TGTGCCAGCAGGGAAAAAACCTACTATGGCTACACCTTC; CDR3aa: CASREKTYYGYTF
j_gene: TRBJ1-1; d_gene: -; abundance: -; v_gene: TRBV27; CDR3nt: TGTGCCAGCAGTTTATCGGGTATTGGGACTGAAGCTTTCTTT; CDR3aa: CASSLSGIGTEAFF
j_gene: TRBJ2-6; d_gene: TRBD1; abundance: few; v_gene: TRBV10-3; CDR3nt: TGTGCCATCAGACAGGGGGCAGGTGGGGCCAACGTCCTGACTTTC; CDR3aa: CAIRQGAGGANVLTF
j_gene: TRBJ1-6; d_gene: -; abundance: many; v_gene: TRBV28; CDR3nt: TGTGCCAGCGGCCTCCGCCCGGGGGGCTCGAATTCACCCCTCCACTTT; CDR3aa: CASGLRPGGSNSPLHF
j_gene: TRBJ2-1; d_gene: TRBD2; abundance: few; v_gene: TRBV4-2; CDR3nt: TGTGCCAGCAGCCAAGTAGCGGGGAGGAACTACAATGAGCAGTTCTTC; CDR3aa: CASSQVAGRNYNEQFF
j_gene: TRBJ2-1; d_gene: TRBD1; abundance: once; v_gene: TRBV6-1; CDR3nt: TGTGCCAGCAGTACCGGGACAGCAAAAATCAATGAGCAGTTCTTC; CDR3aa: CASSTGTAKINEQFF
j_gene: TRBJ2-7; d_gene: TRBD2; abundance: -; v_gene: TRBV13; CDR3nt: TGTGCCAGCAGCTTAGGTCGGACTAGCGGGAGGGCGGAGCAGTACTTC; CDR3aa: CASSLGRTSGRAEQYF
j_gene: TRBJ2-7; d_gene: -; abundance: few; v_gene: TRBV6-6; CDR3nt: TGTGCCAGCAAAAAACCAAACACAGGCCAATCGACCTACGAGCAGTACTTC; CDR3aa: CASKKPNTGQSTYEQYF
j_gene: TRBJ2-7; d_gene: -; abundance: few; v_gene: TRBV5-1; CDR3nt: TGCGCCAGCAGCTTGGCCTGGACCGCAGACGAGCAGTACTTC; CDR3aa: CASSLAWTADEQYF
j_gene: TRBJ2-1; d_gene: TRBD1; abundance: -; v_gene: TRBV10-2; CDR3nt: TGCGCCAGCAGTGAGTCTGGCAGGGGGCGAGGGAAAAATGAGCAGTTCTTC; CDR3aa: CASSESGRGRGKNEQFF